The clone carrying this TCR beta chain occurred many times. The data were obtained in a study of T cells in Graves' hyperthyroidism and ophthalmopathy. This CDR3 spans 15 amino acids. Trimming removed 4 bases at V and 8 bases at J, with 15 bases between. There were TCR beta CDR3 regions amplified from RNA transcripts. TCR CDR3 regions were first amplified by RT-PCR with HTBI primers. TCRdb itself ran the multiplex PCR reads through MiXCR, one entry per CDR3 protein. The sample has roughly 560,000 distinct CDR3 sequences, over 12% seen once. The receptor was derived from a middle-aged woman with Graves' ophthalmopathy. This chain uses TRBV12-3 or TRBV12-4 with TRBJ1-6; D is unresolved. Sequenced sample: blood. The CDR3 nucleotides are TGTGCCAGCAGTTCGTCAATGGGTCGGGATTCACCCCTCCACTTT. Its protein product is CASSSSMGRDSPLHF.